Shown below are 22 T cell receptor beta chains from a single sample sequenced in a study of blood T cell repertoires in COVID-19. Produced via immunoSEQ multiplex PCR; TCRdb's table is partial and in-frame only. The table includes roughly 40,000 clones, around 83% detected once. Sequencing input: peripheral blood. The receptors were sampled from a woman aged 70 to 79 in a cohort sampled during active COVID-19.

This sequence joins TRBV9 and TRBJ2-5, with 10 nucleotides matching TRBD1. V lost 0 bases and J lost 1; bases outside the gene matches: 6. Germline V gives CDR1 SGDLS, CDR2 YYNGEE. The CDR3 is made up of 17 amino acids. The DNA of the CDR3 is TGTGCCAGCAGCGTAGGGGGGACAGGGGTCTTCCAAGAGACCCAGTACTTC. It encodes CASSVGGTGVFQETQYF.

The chain carries TRBV7-9 and TRBJ1-5, with no clear D. Germline V gene data show CDR1 as SEHNR and CDR2 as FQNEAQ (reference sequence). Trimming pared 5 bases from V and 2 bases from J, leaving 16 bases between. CDR3 length equals 16 residues. The CDR3 region has the DNA TGTGCCAGCAGCCCAGGTCGGGGTGGCGGCAATCAGCCCCAGCATTTT. This translates into CASSPGRGGGNQPQHF.

The genes are TRBV10-3 and TRBJ2-7; tentative D call: TRBD2 (5 bases). Trimming removed 3 bases from V and 6 bases from J, with 12 bases in between. The CDR3 spans 13 residues. The germline V gene encodes CDR1 ENHRY and CDR2 SYGVKD. The CDR3 reads CAISEETILEQYF. For the CDR3, the DNA is TGTGCCATCAGTGAAGAGACTATCCTCGAGCAGTACTTC.

This chain uses TRBV3-1 (or the pseudogene TRBV3-2) with TRBJ2-5; 7 bases map to TRBD1. The germline gives CDR1 LGHDT, CDR2 YNNKEL (reference sequence). CDR3 length: 15 amino acids. V lost 4 bases, J lost 1 base, and 6 bases stayed unmatched. CDR3 region: CASSPLTGVQETQYF. CDR3 sequence (DNA): TGTGCCAGCAGCCCTCTAACAGGGGTCCAAGAGACCCAGTACTTC.

The J gene is TRBJ2-1, the V gene TRBV3-1 (or the pseudogene TRBV3-2); TRBD2 aligns across 11 bases. CDR3 length: 15 residues. The V and J ends lost 4 bases and 11 bases, in that order; junction bases with no gene match: 10. CDR1 is LGHDT and CDR2 is YNNKEL in the germline V gene (reference sequence). CDR3 protein: CASSPLYSGRVKQFF. The CDR3 DNA follows: TGTGCCAGCAGCCCCCTTTATAGCGGGAGGGTGAAGCAGTTCTTC.

The J gene is TRBJ2-7, the V gene TRBV9; 8 bases fit TRBD2. CDR1 and CDR2 from the germline V gene are SGDLS and YYNGEE. The CDR3 runs 15 residues. The V and J ends lost 0 bases and 6 bases, in that order; junction bases with no gene match: 8. The CDR3 bases are TGTGCCAGCAGCGTAGACTCCGGGAGGGGCCGCGAGCAGTACTTC. Residues: CASSVDSGRGREQYF.

The rearrangement uses TRBV19 and TRBJ2-2; perhaps TRBD2 as D (6 bases). Germline CDR1 LNHDA, CDR2 SQIVND (reference sequence). V was shortened by 10 bases and J by 4 bases, with 22 bases between the two germline ends. CDR3 length: 16 amino acids. CDR3 sequence: CATEMGGRLLTGELFF. CDR3 coding DNA: TGTGCCACCGAGATGGGAGGTAGGCTGCTCACCGGGGAGCTGTTTTTT.

This clone came up once. V usage is TRBV9 and J usage is TRBJ2-2; 7 bases fit TRBD1. V was pared by 4 bases and J by 5 bases, with 11 bases of the junction left unmatched. The CDR3 is 16 residues long. The germline V gene has CDR1 SGDLS and CDR2 YYNGEE. The CDR3 nucleotides read TGTGCCAGCAGCCCGGGGACAGAGAGCCCTACCGGGGAGCTGTTTTTT. This codes for CASSPGTESPTGELFF.

The chain recombines TRBV18 with TRBJ2-2, with TRBD2 as a possible D gene (5 bases). Germline V gene lookup returns CDR1 KGHSH and CDR2 LQKENI. CDR3 length: 16 amino acids. V dropped 0 bases and J dropped 7 bases, with 15 bases sitting between them. For the CDR3, the DNA is TGTGCCAGCTCACCACCTTCGGCCCCGGGGATCGGGGAGCTGTTTTTT. It specifies CASSPPSAPGIGELFF. Full variable domain (outside the CDR3, taken from reference TRBV18 and TRBJ2-2): NAGVMQNPRHLVRRRGQEARLRCSPMKGHSHVYWYRQLPEEGLKFMVYLQKENIIDESGMPKERFSAEFPKEGPSILRIQQVVRGDSAAYFCASSPPSAPGIGELFFGEGSRLTVL.

This sequence joins TRBV28 and TRBJ1-3; D is undetermined. The CDR3 extends over 15 amino acids. V gave up 5 bases and J gave up 6 bases, with 17 bases separating them. Germline V gene data show CDR1 as MDHEN and CDR2 as SYDVKM. Here the CDR3 reads CASSNPPHFLNTIYF. For the CDR3, the DNA is TGTGCCAGCAGTAATCCCCCCCATTTTTTAAACACCATATATTTT.

This clone was counted once. The chain combines TRBV5-1 with TRBJ1-3; D gene unclear. The CDR3 spans 14 residues. Germline V lookup: CDR1 SGHRS, CDR2 YFSETQ. The V gene lost 4 bases and the J gene lost 0 bases, with 8 bases spanning the gap. This chain's CDR3 is CASSLDSSGNTIYF. For the CDR3, the DNA is TGCGCCAGCAGCCTCGATAGCTCTGGAAACACCATATATTTT.

The rearrangement links TRBV12-3 or TRBV12-4 to TRBJ1-1; 7 positions match TRBD1. After removal of 6 bases from V and 3 bases from J, the junction contained 4 bases not matched to a gene. The CDR3 contains 13 residues. CDR3 sequence reads: CASRRTGYTEAFF. Here the CDR3 DNA reads TGTGCCAGCAGGAGGACAGGATACACTGAAGCTTTCTTT.

The chain employs TRBV24-1 and TRBJ1-4; a weak D match, TRBD1 (5 bases). Trimming pared 9 bases from V and 7 bases from J, leaving 14 bases between. CDR3 length: 13 amino acids. Germline V gene sequence: CDR1 KGHDR, CDR2 SFDVKD. DNA of the CDR3: TGTGCCACCCAAACAGGATGGGGTGAAAAACTGTTTTTT. It specifies CATQTGWGEKLFF.

The genes are TRBV2 and TRBJ1-6; 10 bases are a match to TRBD1. The germline CDR1 and CDR2 sequences are SNHLY and FYNNEI. Trimming at V came to 5 bases and at J to 10 bases, leaving 5 bases not matched to a gene. This CDR3 region has 14 residues. CDR3 nucleotides: TGTGCCAGCAGTTTGGGACAGGGGAACTCACCCCTCCACTTT. Translation gives CASSLGQGNSPLHF.

Only one count was recorded for this clone. V usage is TRBV12-3 or TRBV12-4 and J usage is TRBJ2-1; 7 bases fit TRBD2. Germline trimming cut 5 bases from V and 7 bases from J; bases unmatched to any gene: 5. The CDR3 has 13 residues. The CDR3 spells CASSVTSRNEQFF. The DNA of the CDR3 is TGTGCCAGCAGTGTGACTAGCAGGAATGAGCAGTTCTTC.

Comments on this clone: Germline is not matched at one junction end, which may reflect a read error. The rearrangement uses TRBV27 and TRBJ2-4; the D gene is possibly TRBD2 (7 bases). Germline V gene lookup returns CDR1 MNHEY and CDR2 SMNVEV (reference sequence). The CDR3 sequence is 12 residues long. Here the CDR3 DNA reads TGTGCCAGCAGTTTCCCGGGGGGCGAATCCCACTTC. Translation gives CASSFPGGESHF.

CDR3 sequence: CASSVKTSEKAADTQYF. CDR3 bases: TGTGCCAGCAGCGTAAAGACTAGCGAGAAGGCGGCAGATACGCAGTATTTT. The chain uses TRBV9 and TRBJ2-3; 8 nucleotides agree with TRBD2. The V and J ends lost 1 base and 4 bases, in that order; junction bases with no gene match: 11. The CDR3 has 17 amino acids. CDR1 and CDR2 (germline): SGDLS, YYNGEE.

The chain is built from TRBV4-1 and TRBJ1-4, with D hard to call. The CDR3 runs 15 residues. Looked up from germline, CDR1 is MGHRA and CDR2 is YSYEKL. Deletions cut 4 bases from V and 6 bases from J, with 15 bases between. The CDR3 region is CASSRSPRTDEKLFF. The CDR3, as DNA: TGCGCCAGCAGCCGAAGCCCCCGTACAGATGAAAAACTGTTTTTT.

The rearrangement uses TRBV19 and TRBJ1-5, with TRBD1 matching over 8 bases. Germline CDR1 and CDR2: LNHDA and SQIVND (reference sequence). V dropped 0 bases and J dropped 0; count of bases not matched to a gene: 4. The CDR3 loop spans 17 amino acids. CDR3 region: CASSIDPTGGSNQPQHF. CDR3 sequence (DNA): TGTGCCAGTAGTATAGATCCTACAGGGGGTAGCAATCAGCCCCAGCATTTT.

The chain links TRBV20-1 to TRBJ2-1; possible D gene TRBD2, 6 bases. Germline CDR1 is DFQATT and CDR2 is SNEGSKA (reference sequence). Trimming removed 5 bases from V and 5 bases from J, with 7 bases in between. The CDR3 is made up of 11 amino acids. The CDR3 reads CSAGRNNEQFF. Written as DNA, the CDR3 is TGCAGTGCTGGGAGGAACAATGAGCAGTTCTTC.

The rearrangement joins TRBV27 to TRBJ2-7, with 7 positions matching TRBD2. CDR3 length: 14 residues. Losses at the gene ends were 7 bases for V and 1 base for J; bases not matched to a gene: 7. The V gene's germline CDR1 is MNHEY and CDR2 SMNVEV (reference sequence). The CDR3 DNA reads as TGTGCCAGCACCGGGAGGCACCCTTCCTACGAGCAGTACTTC. Its translation is CASTGRHPSYEQYF.

The chain uses TRBV27 and TRBJ2-7, with a possible D match to TRBD2 (6 bases). Deletions cut 5 bases from V and 3 bases from J, with 14 bases between. Germline values: CDR1 MNHEY, CDR2 SMNVEV (reference sequence). The CDR3 spans 14 residues. In nucleotides, the CDR3 is TGTGCCAGCAGTATAGACGGGGGAATCTACGAGCAGTACTTC. Its translation: CASSIDGGIYEQYF.